The clone carrying this TCR delta chain was recorded a few times. What it recognizes is unknown. A far larger clone is just one base off, so this is likely a read error. This sample includes further DNA sequences coding for the same CDR3. The CDR3 spans 20 residues. V lost 3 bases to trimming and J lost 1 base; unmatched junction nucleotides: 16. Germline V gene data show CDR1 as TSWWSYY and CDR2 as QGS. This record comes from a study of γδ T cells in repeated Plasmodium falciparum infection. Turning to the study itself: Malaria-naive adults were infected with P. falciparum NF54 four times over around 600 days.

Study-wide findings and caveats: In Vdelta2-negative, largely Vdelta1+, gammadelta repertoires, repeated controlled infections appeared to drive clonal selection waves.

Gammadelta T cells were flow-sorted from PBMC into Vgamma9/Vdelta2+ and Vdelta2-negative populations for bulk analysis. TCRdb re-called the multiplex PCR reads through CATT. The data hold around 49,000 delta-chain clones, with around 2% observed a single time. The chain uses TRDV1 and TRDJ1; 11 bases are shared with TRDD3. TCRdb supplies no J gene; here it was assigned by aligning the nucleotide sequence to germline. This TCR derives from a pool of human donors (malaria-infected and uninfected, not separated). Sequenced input: gamma-delta T cells from blood. The CDR3 DNA reads TGTGCTCTTGGGGAGTGGGGTGTACTCGACTGGGGGATATTCACCGATAAACTCATCTTT. It yields the protein CALGEWGVLDWGIFTDKLIF.